This T cell receptor beta chain emerged from a study of blood T cell repertoires in COVID-19 (dated by TCRdb to 2018 to 2020). Broadly, across the study: Samples from collaborators originated in the United States, Italy and Spain and spanned both the acute and convalescent phases of COVID-19. Where available, HLA class I and class II types were obtained from metadata supplied by the sample provider rather than from assay-based typing. The samples were drawn from two sources: the first 160 participants of the ongoing ImmuneRACE study, and 1,254 subjects contributed by 6 global collaborators. The repertoires were released in a freely available public database intended as a resource for research on the immune response to SARS-CoV-2. Subjects who had been exposed to COVID-19, were actively infected with it, or had recovered from it provided the deeply sampled blood TCRbeta repertoires that made up the dataset. A de-identified subject ID, COVID-19 status, age in years and sex were almost always included in the sample metadata. The prospective study material was composed of cDNA or gDNA derived from T cells, B-cell-depleted T cells, or PBMCs.

Measured from the cysteine to the phenylalanine, the CDR3 is 19 residues long. Left in the record is the CDR3 DNA by itself, 57 bases read in frame from the first base. The junction shows trimming of 4 bases on V and 0 bases on J, and the gene matches do not reach 10 bases of it. From the germline V gene, CDR1 is SGHVS and CDR2 is FNYEAQ. The research as a whole found: Clinical and demographic metadata were provided uncurated, with the amount varying by source and participant.

The immunoSEQ Assay, a bias-controlled multiplex PCR, was used to amplify TCRbeta CDR3 regions from genomic DNA. The study's processing was this. The number of nucleated cells in each sample was estimated by amplification of reference gene primers within the assay. Sequence reads were collapsed and filtered to measure the absolute abundance of every unique TCRbeta CDR3 rearrangement. For each sample, productive Simpson clonality was calculated by taking the square root of Simpson's diversity index across productive rearrangements. TCRdb stores this immuneACCESS table with in-frame sequences only. Part of the clones is absent; in the studies checked, under half of the shortfall reflects unresolved V genes, and no reason is known for the rest. V and J calls and clone size are those listed in that table; D and trimming were worked out from the DNA. This sample has some 130,000 clones in its table, and 80% to 90% of those were observed once. Jointly, the top ten make up more than 3.5% of the sample.

At one collaborating source in Seattle, patients were enrolled during active infection and were followed longitudinally through the course of disease. Whole blood was collected in K2EDTA tubes by collaborating institutions according to the institutions' own protocols. For TCRbeta analysis, collaborators shipped samples as frozen whole blood, isolated PBMCs, or DNA extracted from either of those sample types. Points on this clone: Its antigen is still unknown. Per-base quality was not reported, and no clone a single base away is much larger than it.

The chain employs TRBV7-6 and TRBJ2-2; the central 11 bases match TRBD2. The receptor's source is a man aged 55 to 69 with COVID-19, enrolled during active disease. Sequenced: peripheral blood. The CDR3 amino acid sequence is: CASSYDGNSGGANTGELFF. The DNA is TGTGCCAGCAGCTACGACGGGAATAGCGGGGGGGCGAACACCGGGGAGCTGTTTTTT.